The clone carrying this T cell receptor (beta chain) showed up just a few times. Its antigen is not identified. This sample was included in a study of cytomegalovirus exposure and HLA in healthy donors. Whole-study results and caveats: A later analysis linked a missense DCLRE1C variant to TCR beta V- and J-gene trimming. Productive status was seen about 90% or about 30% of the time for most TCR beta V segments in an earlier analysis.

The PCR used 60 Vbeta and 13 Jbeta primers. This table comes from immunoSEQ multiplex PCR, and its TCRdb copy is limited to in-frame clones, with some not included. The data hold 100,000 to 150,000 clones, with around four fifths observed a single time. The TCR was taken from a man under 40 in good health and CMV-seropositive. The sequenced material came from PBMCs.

The CDR3 DNA follows: TGCGCCAGCAGCTTCGACAGGGGGCAGGGAGATACGCAGTATTTT. Translation gives CASSFDRGQGDTQYF. The chain has TRBV4-3 and TRBJ2-3, with 10 bases aligning to TRBD1. CDR1 and CDR2 from the germline V gene are LGHNA and YSLEER. The V segment lost 5 bases and the J segment 5 bases; nucleotides outside the gene matches: 7. This CDR3 region has 15 residues.